This T cell receptor beta chain originates from a study of blood T cell repertoires in COVID-19 (dated by TCRdb to the early 2020s). About the study as a whole: The collaborator samples originated in the United States, Italy and Spain and spanned the acute and convalescent phases of COVID-19. The material from the prospective study consisted of cDNA or gDNA derived from T cells, B-cell-depleted T cells, or PBMCs. The dataset comprised deeply sampled blood TCRbeta repertoires from subjects exposed to, actively infected with, or recovered from COVID-19. The repertoires were released in a freely available public database intended as a resource for research on the immune response to SARS-CoV-2. The samples were drawn from two sources: the first 160 participants of the ongoing ImmuneRACE study, and 1,254 subjects contributed by 6 global collaborators. Sample metadata almost always included a de-identified subject ID, COVID-19 status, age in years and sex. HLA class I and class II types, where available, came from metadata supplied by the sample provider rather than from assay-based typing.

From a lookup of the germline V gene (reference sequence), CDR1 and CDR2 are MNHEY and SMNVEV. For this chain, trimming is 7 bases at the V end and 5 bases at the J end, and the number of junction bases without a gene match is 12. Reading from cysteine to phenylalanine, the CDR3 counts 15 amino acids. Only the CDR3 DNA is retained, 45 bases long and in frame from the first base. Each collaborating institution followed its own protocols to collect whole blood in K2EDTA tubes. For TCRbeta analysis, collaborators shipped samples as frozen whole blood, isolated PBMCs, or DNA extracted from either of those sample types. The immunoSEQ Assay, a bias-controlled multiplex PCR, was used to amplify TCRbeta CDR3 regions from genomic DNA. From the authors' description of their analysis: Within the assay, amplification of reference gene primers was used to estimate how many nucleated cells each sample contained. Sequence reads were collapsed and filtered to measure the absolute abundance of every unique TCRbeta CDR3 rearrangement. Productive Simpson clonality was computed per sample as the square root of Simpson's diversity index over productive rearrangements. Held by TCRdb, this immuneACCESS table contains in-frame sequences only and omits some clones. Under half of the omission traces to an unresolved V gene where checked; the cause of the rest is unknown. V, J and clone size are those of that table, while D and trimming were read from the DNA. This sample holds 100,000 to 150,000 clones; around 76% were observed only once. The ten largest clones represent more than 5.5% of the sample.

With respect to this clone: Its antigen specificity is not known. Base qualities are missing; no much larger clone stands one base away.

The full study reports these points: The quantity of clinical and demographic metadata differed by source and by participant and was supplied without curation.

The origin of this receptor is a man aged 55-75 years with acute or convalescent COVID-19. The sample taken for sequencing was peripheral blood. This chain is built from TRBV27 and TRBJ2-3, with 7 bases matching TRBD2. CDR3 loop: CASKIGTTWGDTQYF. Read as DNA, the sequence is TGTGCCAGCAAAATCGGGACTACCTGGGGAGATACGCAGTATTTT.